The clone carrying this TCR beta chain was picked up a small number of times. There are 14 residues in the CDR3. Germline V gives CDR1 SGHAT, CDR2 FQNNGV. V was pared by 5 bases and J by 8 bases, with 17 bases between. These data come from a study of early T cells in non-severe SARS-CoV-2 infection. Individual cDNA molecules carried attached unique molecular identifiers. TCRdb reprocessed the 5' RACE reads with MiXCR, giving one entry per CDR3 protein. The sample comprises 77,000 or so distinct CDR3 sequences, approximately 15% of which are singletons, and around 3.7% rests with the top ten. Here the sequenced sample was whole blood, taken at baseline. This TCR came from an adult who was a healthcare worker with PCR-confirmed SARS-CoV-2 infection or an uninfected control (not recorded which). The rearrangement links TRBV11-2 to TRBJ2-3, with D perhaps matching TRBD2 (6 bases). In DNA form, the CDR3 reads TGTGCCAGCAGCACGAAGCCCCAGCGGGTTACGCAGTATTTT. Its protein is CASSTKPQRVTQYF.